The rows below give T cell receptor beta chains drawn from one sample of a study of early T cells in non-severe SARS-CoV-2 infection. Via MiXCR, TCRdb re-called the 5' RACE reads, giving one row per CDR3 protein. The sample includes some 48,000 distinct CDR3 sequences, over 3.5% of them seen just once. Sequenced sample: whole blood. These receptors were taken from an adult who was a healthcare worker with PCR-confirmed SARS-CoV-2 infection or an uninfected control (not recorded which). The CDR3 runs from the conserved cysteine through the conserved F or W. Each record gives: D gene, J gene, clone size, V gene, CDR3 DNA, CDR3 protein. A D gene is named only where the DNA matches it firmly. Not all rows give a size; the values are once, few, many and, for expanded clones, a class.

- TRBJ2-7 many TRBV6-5 TGTGCCAGTACACGACCCGGCTCAGGGGAGCAGTACTTC CASTRPGSGEQYF
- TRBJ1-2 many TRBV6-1 TGTGCCAGCAGTGACGTAGGGACCTTCTTC CASSDVGTFF
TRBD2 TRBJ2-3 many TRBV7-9 TGTGCCAGCACGACTAGCGGTTACACAGATACGCAGTATTTT CASTTSGYTDTQYF
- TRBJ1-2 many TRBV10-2 TGCGCCAGCAGTGAGTCCTCGGCCCGGAACTATGGCTACACCTTC CASSESSARNYGYTF
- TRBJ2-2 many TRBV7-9 TGTGCCAGCAGCGTGAACACCGGGGAGCTGTTTTTT CASSVNTGELFF
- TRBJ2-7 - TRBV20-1 TGCAGTGCCAATCCCCGAGAGGGAGCGCCAGCCTACGAGCAGTACTTC CSANPREGAPAYEQYF
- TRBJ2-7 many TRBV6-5 TGTGCCAGCAGTTTGGGGGTAGCAGGGGAAGGCTACGAGCAGTACTTC CASSLGVAGEGYEQYF
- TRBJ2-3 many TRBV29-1 TGCAGCGTAGAGTCGGGGGAGGGCACAGATACGCAGTATTTT CSVESGEGTDTQYF
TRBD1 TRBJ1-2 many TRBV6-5 TGTGCCAGCAGTTATAAAGGACAGGGTCTCTATGGCTACACCTTC CASSYKGQGLYGYTF
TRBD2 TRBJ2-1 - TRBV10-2 TGCGCCAGCAGTGAGTCGAGGCTAGCGGGAGGCAATGAGCAGTTCTTC CASSESRLAGGNEQFF
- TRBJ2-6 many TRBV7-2 TGTGCCAGCAGCAATACAGGGCCCGGGGCCAACGTCCTGACTTTC CASSNTGPGANVLTF
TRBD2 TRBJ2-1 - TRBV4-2 TGTGCCAGCAGCCAAGAAAAGCGGGGGGGCATAAATGAGCAGTTCTTC CASSQEKRGGINEQFF
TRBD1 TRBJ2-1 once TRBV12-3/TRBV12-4 TGTGCCAGCAGTGGACAGGGGTCAGTTCTAGACTCCAATGAGCAGTTCTTC CASSGQGSVLDSNEQFF
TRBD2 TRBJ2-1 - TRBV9 TGTGCCAGCAGCTTTAGCGGGAGGGCCTACAATGAGCAGTTCTTC CASSFSGRAYNEQFF
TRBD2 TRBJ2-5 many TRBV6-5 TGTGCCAGCAGTTCCGTAGGGAGCGGGACCCAAGAGACCCAGTACTTC CASSSVGSGTQETQYF
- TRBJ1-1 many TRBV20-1 TGCAGTGCTAGCCCGGGCGCTGAAGCTTTCTTT CSASPGAEAFF
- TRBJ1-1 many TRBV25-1 TGTGCCAGCTCATTCGGGTTCGGGACTGAAGCTTTCTTT CASSFGFGTEAFF
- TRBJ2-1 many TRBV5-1 TGCGCCAGCAGCTTGGGAGGGGCGAATACCTACAATGAGCAGTTCTTC CASSLGGANTYNEQFF
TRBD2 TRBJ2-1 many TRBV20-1 TGCAGTGCTAGGGATGTAGGGACTAGCTTTAGCAATGAGCAGTTCTTC CSARDVGTSFSNEQFF
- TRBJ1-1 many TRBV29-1 TGCAGCGCCGAAGCGGACTCGAACACTGAAGCTTTCTTT CSAEADSNTEAFF
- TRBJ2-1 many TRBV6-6 TGTGCCAGCAGTTACCCCAGGGGCGGATCCTACAATGAGCAGTTCTTC CASSYPRGGSYNEQFF
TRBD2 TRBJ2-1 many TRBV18 TGTGCCAGCTCACCGGGGGAGGGGTACTACAATGAGCAGTTCTTC CASSPGEGYYNEQFF
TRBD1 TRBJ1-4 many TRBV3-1 TGTGCCAGCAGCCAAGGGGTGACAGGGGAGGAAAAACTGTTTTTT CASSQGVTGEEKLFF
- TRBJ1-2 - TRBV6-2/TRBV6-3 TGTGCCAGCAGGGACAGTTCTTATGGCTACACCTTC CASRDSSYGYTF
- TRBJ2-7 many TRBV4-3 TGCGCCAGCAGCCAAGATAAGAGCTGGGCTTACGAGCAGTACTTC CASSQDKSWAYEQYF
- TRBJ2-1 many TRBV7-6 TGTGCCAGCAGCTTAGACGGTATTGAGCAGTTCTTC CASSLDGIEQFF
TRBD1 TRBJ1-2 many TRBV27 TGTGCCAGCAGTTTAGCAGGGACAGCTTATGGCTACACCTTC CASSLAGTAYGYTF
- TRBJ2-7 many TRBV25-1 TGTGCCAGCAGAGCCGACAGGAGCTCCTACGAGCAGTACTTC CASRADRSSYEQYF
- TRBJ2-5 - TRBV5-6 TGTGCCAGCAGCTTGGTGGGGTACCAAGAGACCCAGTACTTC CASSLVGYQETQYF
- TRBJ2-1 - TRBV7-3 TGTGCCAGCAGCTTAGGGGTAGCCGTGGGGAATGAGCAGTTCTTC CASSLGVAVGNEQFF
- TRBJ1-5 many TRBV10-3 TGTGCCATCAGTGAGTCGAGTCAGCCCCAGCATTTT CAISESSQPQHF
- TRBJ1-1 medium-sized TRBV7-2 TGTGCCAGCAGCTTTACAAACGGAGGAGCTTTCTTT CASSFTNGGAFF
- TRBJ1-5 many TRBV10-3 TGTGCCATCGCAGATAGCAATCAGCCCCAGCATTTT CAIADSNQPQHF
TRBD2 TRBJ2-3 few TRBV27 TGTGCCAGCAGTTTATCGATGGAACGGGGGGGCACAGATACGCAGTATTTT CASSLSMERGGTDTQYF
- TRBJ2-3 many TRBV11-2 TGTGCCAGCAGCCGGATTACAGATACGCAGTATTTT CASSRITDTQYF
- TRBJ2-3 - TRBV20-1 TGCAGTGCTAGAGATGAAATCGGGAACACAGATACGCAGTATTTT CSARDEIGNTDTQYF
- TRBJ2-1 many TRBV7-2 TGTGCCAGCAGCTTACAAGTCGACCAGTTCTTC CASSLQVDQFF
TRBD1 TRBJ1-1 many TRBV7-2 TGTGCCAGCAGCTCGATAGGGGGCCGGACTGAAGCTTTCTTT CASSSIGGRTEAFF
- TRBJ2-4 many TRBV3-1 TGTGCCAGCAGCCAAGACGCCGCCCATCAGTACTTC CASSQDAAHQYF